This T cell receptor (beta chain) was recorded in a study of shared clonotypes between healthy human individuals. The germline CDR1 and CDR2 sequences are SGHVS and FQNEAQ. This CDR3 is built from 15 residues. Trimming removed 5 bases from V and 3 bases from J, with 15 bases in between. Generated by immunoSEQ multiplex PCR, the TCRdb table keeps only in-frame clones and is missing some. Here the sample spans 2,500,000 or so clones, roughly 93% being singletons. Sequenced sample: naive CD4+ T cells from PBMCs. Noted subset: CD45RA+ positively selected. J is TRBJ2-3 and V is TRBV7-8; D is perhaps TRBD2 (5 bases). This receptor was taken from a man aged 18 to 30 in good health. Some clones in this sample may be carry-over from other donors' samples. The CDR3 loop reads CASSEEALATDTQYF. In DNA, the CDR3 is TGTGCCAGCAGCGAAGAGGCGTTAGCGACAGATACGCAGTATTTT.